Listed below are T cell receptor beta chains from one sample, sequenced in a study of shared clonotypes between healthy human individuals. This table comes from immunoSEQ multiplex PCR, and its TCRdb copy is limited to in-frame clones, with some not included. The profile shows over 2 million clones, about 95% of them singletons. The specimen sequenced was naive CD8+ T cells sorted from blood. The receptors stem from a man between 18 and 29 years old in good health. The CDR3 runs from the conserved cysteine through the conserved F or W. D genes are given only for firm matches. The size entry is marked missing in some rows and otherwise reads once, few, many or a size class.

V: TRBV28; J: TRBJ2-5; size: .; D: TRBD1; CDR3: CASSPGQGRKTQYF; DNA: TGTGCCAGCAGTCCTGGACAGGGAAGGAAGACCCAGTACTTC
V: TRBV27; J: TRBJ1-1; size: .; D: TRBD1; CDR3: CASSQDRGPLMNTEAFF; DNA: TGTGCCAGCAGCCAGGACAGGGGCCCTCTCATGAACACTGAAGCTTTCTTT
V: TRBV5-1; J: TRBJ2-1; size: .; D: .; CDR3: CASRLAGNNEQFF; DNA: TGCGCCAGCCGCCTTGCGGGGAACAATGAGCAGTTCTTC
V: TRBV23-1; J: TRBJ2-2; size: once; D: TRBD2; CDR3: CASSHTALSGRVSGELFF; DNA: TGCGCCAGCAGTCACACGGCCCTTAGCGGGAGGGTTAGCGGGGAGCTGTTTTTT
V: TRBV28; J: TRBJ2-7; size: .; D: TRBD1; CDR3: CASSYRTGYYEQYF; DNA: TGTGCCAGCAGTTACAGGACAGGATACTACGAGCAGTACTTC
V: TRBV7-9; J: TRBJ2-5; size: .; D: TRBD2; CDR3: CASSLVPGLAGETQYF; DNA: TGTGCCAGCAGCTTAGTCCCGGGACTAGCGGGAGAGACCCAGTACTTC
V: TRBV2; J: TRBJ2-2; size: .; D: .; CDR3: CASSELTNTGELFF; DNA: TGTGCCAGCAGTGAGCTCACGAACACCGGGGAGCTGTTTTTT
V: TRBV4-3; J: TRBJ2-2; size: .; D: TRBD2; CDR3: CASSQDKREGTGELFF; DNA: TGCGCCAGCAGCCAAGATAAGCGGGAGGGAACCGGGGAGCTGTTTTTT
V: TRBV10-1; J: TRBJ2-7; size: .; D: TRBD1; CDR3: CASSPGTDDYEQYF; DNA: TGCGCCAGCAGTCCCGGGACAGACGACTACGAGCAGTACTTC
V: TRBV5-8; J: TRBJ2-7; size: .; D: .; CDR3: CASSLYSYEQYF; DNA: TGTGCCAGCAGCTTGTACAGCTACGAGCAGTACTTC
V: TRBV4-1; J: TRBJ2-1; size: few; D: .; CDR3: CASSSPGVREQFF; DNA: TGCGCCAGCAGCTCCCCCGGCGTTCGTGAGCAGTTCTTC
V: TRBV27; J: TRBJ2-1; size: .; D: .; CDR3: CASSLGGSYNEQFF; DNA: TGTGCCAGCAGTTTAGGTGGTTCGTACAATGAGCAGTTCTTC
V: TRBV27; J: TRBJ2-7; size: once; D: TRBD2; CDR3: CASSLGLDYEQYF; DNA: TGTGCCAGCAGTTTAGGACTAGACTACGAGCAGTACTTC
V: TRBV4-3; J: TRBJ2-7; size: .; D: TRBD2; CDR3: CASSQSKLAGVYEQYF; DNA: TGCGCCAGCAGCCAATCCAAACTAGCGGGAGTCTACGAGCAGTACTTC
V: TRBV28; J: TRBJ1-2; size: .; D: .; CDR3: CASSFGQVDGYTF; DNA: TGTGCCAGCAGTTTTGGGCAGGTCGATGGCTACACCTTC
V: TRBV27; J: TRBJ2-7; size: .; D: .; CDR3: CASSLSISLGLYEQYF; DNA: TGTGCCAGCAGCCTCTCCATCTCTCTGGGTCTCTACGAGCAGTACTTC
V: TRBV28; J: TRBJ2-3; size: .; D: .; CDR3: CASSREGQGARDTQYF; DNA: TGTGCCAGCAGTCGGGAGGGACAGGGAGCCAGAGATACGCAGTATTTT
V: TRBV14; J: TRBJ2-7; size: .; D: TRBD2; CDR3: CASSQGWSSGSYEQYF; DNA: TGTGCCAGCAGCCAAGGATGGTCTAGCGGGAGTTACGAGCAGTACTTC
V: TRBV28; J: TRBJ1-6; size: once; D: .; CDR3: CASSPPVQVRNSPLHF; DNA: TGTGCCAGCAGTCCGCCGGTGCAGGTGAGGAATTCACCCCTCCACTTT
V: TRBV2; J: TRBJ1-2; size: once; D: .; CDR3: CASNAEVAAYGYTF; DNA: TGTGCCAGCAACGCTGAGGTGGCTGCCTATGGCTACACCTTC
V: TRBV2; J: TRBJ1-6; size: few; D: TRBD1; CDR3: CARAGQGNSPLHF; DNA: TGTGCCAGGGCCGGACAGGGGAATTCACCCCTCCACTTT
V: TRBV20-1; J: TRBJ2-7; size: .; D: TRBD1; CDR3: CSAEGAEEQYF; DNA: TGCAGTGCTGAGGGGGCCGAGGAGCAGTACTTC
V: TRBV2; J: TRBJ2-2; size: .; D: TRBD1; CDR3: CASGYTGEENTGELFF; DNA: TGTGCCAGCGGATACACAGGGGAAGAGAACACCGGGGAGCTGTTTTTT
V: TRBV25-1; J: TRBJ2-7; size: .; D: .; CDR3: CASSDNTLGVDEQYF; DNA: TGTGCCAGCAGTGATAATACGCTGGGGGTTGACGAGCAGTACTTC
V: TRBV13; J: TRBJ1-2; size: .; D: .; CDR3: CASSLERDQDPLNYGYTF; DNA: TGTGCCAGCAGCTTAGAGCGGGACCAAGACCCCTTAAACTATGGCTACACCTTC
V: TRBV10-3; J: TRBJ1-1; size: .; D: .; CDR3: CASSDSGLNTEAFF; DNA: TGTGCCAGCAGTGACTCGGGACTGAACACTGAAGCTTTCTTT
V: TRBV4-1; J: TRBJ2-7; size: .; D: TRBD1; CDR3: CASSQDGGQGVYEQYF; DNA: TGCGCCAGCAGCCAAGATGGGGGACAGGGGGTTTACGAGCAGTACTTC
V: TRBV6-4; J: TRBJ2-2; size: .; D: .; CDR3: CASSDSFSGNTGELFF; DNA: TGTGCCAGCAGTGACTCGTTTAGCGGGAACACCGGGGAGCTGTTTTTT
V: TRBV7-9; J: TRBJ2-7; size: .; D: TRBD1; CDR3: CASSSRDRGIPGGYEQYF; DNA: TGTGCCAGCAGCTCCCGGGACAGGGGTATCCCGGGGGGGTACGAGCAGTACTTC
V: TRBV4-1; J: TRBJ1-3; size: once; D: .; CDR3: CASSQGGAGLGNTIYF; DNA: TGCGCCAGCAGCCAAGGGGGGGCGGGCCTTGGAAACACCATATATTTT
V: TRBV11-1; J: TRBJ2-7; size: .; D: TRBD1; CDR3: CASSLRGQGYEQYF; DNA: TGTGCCAGCAGCTTAAGGGGACAGGGATACGAGCAGTACTTC
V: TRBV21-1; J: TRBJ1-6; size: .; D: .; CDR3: CASSGVSEEVVDNSPLHF; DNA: TGTGCCAGCAGCGGGGTTTCTGAGGAAGTAGTCGATAATTCACCCCTCCACTTT
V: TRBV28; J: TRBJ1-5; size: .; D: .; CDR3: CAISSTYSNQPQHF; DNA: TGTGCCATCTCGAGTACCTATAGCAATCAGCCCCAGCATTTT
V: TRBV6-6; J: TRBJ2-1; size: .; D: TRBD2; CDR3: CASSFTTSRFYNEQFF; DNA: TGTGCCAGCAGTTTCACGACTAGCAGATTCTACAATGAGCAGTTCTTC
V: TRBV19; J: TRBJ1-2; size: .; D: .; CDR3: CASDRGIGDYGYTF; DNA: TGTGCCAGCGACCGGGGGATTGGAGACTATGGCTACACCTTC
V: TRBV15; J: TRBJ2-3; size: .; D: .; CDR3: CATSRQDEGLRVGFPTQYF; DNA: TGTGCCACCAGCAGACAAGACGAGGGACTCCGAGTGGGATTCCCAACGCAGTATTTT
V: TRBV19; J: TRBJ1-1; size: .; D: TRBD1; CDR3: CASSGTGGTEAFF; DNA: TGTGCCAGTTCCGGGACAGGGGGCACTGAAGCTTTCTTT
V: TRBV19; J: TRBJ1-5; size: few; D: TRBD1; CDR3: CASIPGQGSQPQHF; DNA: TGTGCCAGTATCCCGGGACAGGGAAGTCAGCCCCAGCATTTT
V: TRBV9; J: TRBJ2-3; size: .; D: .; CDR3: CASSVEDGWGTQYF; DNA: TGTGCCAGCAGCGTAGAGGACGGTTGGGGTACGCAGTATTTT
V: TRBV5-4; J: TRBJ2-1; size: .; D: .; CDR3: CATNGHQADNEQFF; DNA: TGTGCCACCAACGGCCACCAAGCCGACAATGAGCAGTTCTTC
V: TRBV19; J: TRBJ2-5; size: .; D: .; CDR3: CASSIARAGPGFEETQYF; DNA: TGTGCCAGTAGTATAGCGCGGGCAGGGCCGGGCTTCGAAGAGACCCAGTACTTC
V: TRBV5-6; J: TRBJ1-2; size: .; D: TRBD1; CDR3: CASSWDRDGYTF; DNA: TGTGCCAGCAGCTGGGACAGGGATGGCTACACCTTC
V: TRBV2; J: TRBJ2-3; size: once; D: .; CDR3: CASKGGVSTDTQYF; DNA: TGTGCCAGCAAGGGGGGGGTTAGCACAGATACGCAGTATTTT
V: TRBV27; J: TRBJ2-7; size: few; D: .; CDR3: CASSLSMGTLTYEQYF; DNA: TGTGCCAGCAGTTTATCGATGGGGACACTCACCTACGAGCAGTACTTC
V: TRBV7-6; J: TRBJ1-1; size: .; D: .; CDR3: CASSLAGLGNTEAFF; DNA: TGTGCCAGCAGCTTAGCGGGGTTGGGGAACACTGAAGCTTTCTTT
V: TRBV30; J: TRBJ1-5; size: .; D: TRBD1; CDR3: CAWSSGTASNQPQHF; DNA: TGTGCCTGGAGTTCAGGGACAGCCAGCAATCAGCCCCAGCATTTT
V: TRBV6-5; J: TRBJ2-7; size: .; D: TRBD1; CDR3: CASSTRTGAPHEQYF; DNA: TGTGCCAGCAGTACTAGGACAGGGGCGCCCCACGAGCAGTACTTC
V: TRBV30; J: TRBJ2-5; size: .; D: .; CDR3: CAWSDANQETQYF; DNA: TGTGCCTGGAGTGATGCTAACCAAGAGACCCAGTACTTC
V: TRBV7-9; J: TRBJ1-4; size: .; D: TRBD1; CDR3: CASSGPTGLNEKLFF; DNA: TGTGCCAGCAGCGGACCGACAGGGTTAAATGAAAAACTGTTTTTT
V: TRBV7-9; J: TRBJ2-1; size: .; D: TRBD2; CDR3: CASSFFAGGDNEQFF; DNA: TGTGCCAGCAGCTTCTTCGCGGGAGGAGACAATGAGCAGTTCTTC